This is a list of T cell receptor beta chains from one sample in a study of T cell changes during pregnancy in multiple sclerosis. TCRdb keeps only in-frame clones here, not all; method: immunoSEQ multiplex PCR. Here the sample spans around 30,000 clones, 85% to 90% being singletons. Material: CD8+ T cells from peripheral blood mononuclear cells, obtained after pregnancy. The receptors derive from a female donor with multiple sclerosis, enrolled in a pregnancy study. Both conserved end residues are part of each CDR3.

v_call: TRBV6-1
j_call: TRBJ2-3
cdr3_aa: CASSEATSGADTQYF

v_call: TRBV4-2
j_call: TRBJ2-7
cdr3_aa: CASSQGTSGGDEQYF

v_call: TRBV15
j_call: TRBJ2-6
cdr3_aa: CATSGGQDSGANVLTF

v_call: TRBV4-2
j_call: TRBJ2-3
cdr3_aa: CASSQDRGSTDTQYF

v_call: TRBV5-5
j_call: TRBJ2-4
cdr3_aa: CASSFGQIAKNIQYF

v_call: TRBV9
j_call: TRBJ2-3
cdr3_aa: CASSIRTGPDTQYF

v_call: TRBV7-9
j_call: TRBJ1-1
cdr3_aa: CASRWLGSLQSTEAFF

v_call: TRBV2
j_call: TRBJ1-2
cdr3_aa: CASPGTGDGYTF

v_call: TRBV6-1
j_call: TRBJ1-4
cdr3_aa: CASSFQQGASEKLFF

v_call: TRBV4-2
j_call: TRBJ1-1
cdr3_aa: CASRDREENTEAFF

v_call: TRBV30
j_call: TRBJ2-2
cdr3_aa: CAWTGRRGTGELFF

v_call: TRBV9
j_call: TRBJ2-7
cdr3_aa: CASSVGENPVYEQYF

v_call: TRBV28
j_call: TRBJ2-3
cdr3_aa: CASSFLAGTDTQYF

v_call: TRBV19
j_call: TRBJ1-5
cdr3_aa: CASRLSGHQPQHF

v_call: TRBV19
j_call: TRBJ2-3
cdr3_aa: CASSLRQGIITDTQYF

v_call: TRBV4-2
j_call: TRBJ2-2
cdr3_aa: CASSHLTSGGSNTGELFF

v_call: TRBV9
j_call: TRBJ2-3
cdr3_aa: CASSVSGGLVPADTQYF

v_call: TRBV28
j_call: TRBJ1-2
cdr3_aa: CASSYGTVNYGYTF

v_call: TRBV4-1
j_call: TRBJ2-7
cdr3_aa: CASSQAQGGAYEQYF

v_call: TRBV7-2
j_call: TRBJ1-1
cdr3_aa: CASSLAGGAFF

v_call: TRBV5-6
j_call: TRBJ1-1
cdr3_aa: CASSPGTTEAFF

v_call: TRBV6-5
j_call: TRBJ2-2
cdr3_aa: CASSSGGPGRLFF

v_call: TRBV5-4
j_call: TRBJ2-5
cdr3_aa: CASSSGADRSFRETQYF

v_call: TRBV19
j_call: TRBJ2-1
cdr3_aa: CASKTSGASYSYNEQFF

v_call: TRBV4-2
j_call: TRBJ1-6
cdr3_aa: CASSPSLGQGNAPLHF

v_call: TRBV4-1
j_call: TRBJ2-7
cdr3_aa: CASSFTGTAPREQYF

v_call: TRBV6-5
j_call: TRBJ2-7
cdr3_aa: CASSYSEGFFGEQYF

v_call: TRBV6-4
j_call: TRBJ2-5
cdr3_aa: CASSEGATGQETQYF

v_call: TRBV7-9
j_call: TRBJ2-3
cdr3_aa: CASSLGGREADTQYF

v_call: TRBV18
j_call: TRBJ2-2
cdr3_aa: CASSPRGGYGTGELFF

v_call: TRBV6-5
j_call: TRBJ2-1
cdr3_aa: CASSLGGRSYNEQFF

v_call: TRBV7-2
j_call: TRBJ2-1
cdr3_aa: CASRRDRGAYNEQFF

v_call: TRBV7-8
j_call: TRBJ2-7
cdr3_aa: CASFSGHEQYF

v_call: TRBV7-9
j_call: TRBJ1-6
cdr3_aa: CASSLGQTPFSPLHF

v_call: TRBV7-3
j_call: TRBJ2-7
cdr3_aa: CASGQGGYEQYF

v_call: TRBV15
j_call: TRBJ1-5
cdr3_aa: CATSRDRWRRSGQGAFSNQPQHF

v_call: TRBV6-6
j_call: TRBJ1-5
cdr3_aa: CASSYTSGGGQPQHF

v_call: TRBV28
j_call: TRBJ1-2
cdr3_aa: CASRVTDNSYGYTF

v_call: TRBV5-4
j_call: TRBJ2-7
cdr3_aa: CASSSRTGGRLHEQYF

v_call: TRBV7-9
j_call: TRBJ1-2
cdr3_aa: CASSLGPEYGYTF

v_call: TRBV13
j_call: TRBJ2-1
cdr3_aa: CASSTTSGEPLSSYNEQFF

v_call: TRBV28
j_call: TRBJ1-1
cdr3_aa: CASSLNAENTEAFF

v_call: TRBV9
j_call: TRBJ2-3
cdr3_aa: CASSVSGSTDTQYF

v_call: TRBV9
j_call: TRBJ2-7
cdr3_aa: CASSTDSYEQYF

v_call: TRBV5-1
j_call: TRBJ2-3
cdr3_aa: CASSKANRGALADTQYF